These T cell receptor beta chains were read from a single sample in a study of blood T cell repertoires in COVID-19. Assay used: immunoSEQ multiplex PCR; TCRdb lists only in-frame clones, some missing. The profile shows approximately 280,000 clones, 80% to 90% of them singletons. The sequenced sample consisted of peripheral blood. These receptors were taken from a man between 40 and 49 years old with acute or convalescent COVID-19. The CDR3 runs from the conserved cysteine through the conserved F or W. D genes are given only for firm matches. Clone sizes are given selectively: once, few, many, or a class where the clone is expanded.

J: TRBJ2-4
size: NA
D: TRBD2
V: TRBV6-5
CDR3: CASSNRGGGEKYF
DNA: TGTGCCAGCAGCAACCGGGGGGGCGGGGAGAAGTACTTC

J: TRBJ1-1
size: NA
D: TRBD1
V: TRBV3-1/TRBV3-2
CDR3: CASKDRGLTEAFF
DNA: TGTGCCAGCAAGGACAGGGGGCTCACTGAAGCTTTCTTT

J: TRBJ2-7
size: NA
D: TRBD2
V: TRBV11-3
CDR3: CASSRRVGLAGLEEQYF
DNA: TGTGCCAGCAGCCGTCGGGTGGGACTAGCGGGGCTTGAGGAGCAGTACTTC

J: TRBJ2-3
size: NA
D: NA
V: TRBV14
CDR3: CASLQTGSRDTQYF
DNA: TGTGCCAGCCTACAAACAGGGAGTAGAGATACGCAGTATTTT

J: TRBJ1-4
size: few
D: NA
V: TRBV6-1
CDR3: CASSDHRDIRKLFF
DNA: TGTGCCAGCAGTGACCACCGGGACATCCGAAAACTGTTTTTT

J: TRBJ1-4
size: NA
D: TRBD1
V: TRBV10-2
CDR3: CASSERGFRGRNEKLFF
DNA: TGCGCCAGCAGTGAGAGAGGTTTCAGGGGGAGGAATGAAAAACTGTTTTTT

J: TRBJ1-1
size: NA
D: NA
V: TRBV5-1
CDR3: CASSLGGSFTEAFF
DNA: TGCGCCAGCAGCTTGGGAGGCTCGTTCACTGAAGCTTTCTTT

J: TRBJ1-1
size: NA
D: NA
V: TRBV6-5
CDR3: CASSFSGTMNTEAFF
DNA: TGTGCCAGCAGTTTCTCCGGGACAATGAACACTGAAGCTTTCTTT

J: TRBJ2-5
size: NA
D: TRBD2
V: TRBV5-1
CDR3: CASSLGASGGLQETQYF
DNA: TGCGCCAGCAGCTTGGGGGCTAGCGGGGGCCTCCAAGAGACCCAGTACTTC

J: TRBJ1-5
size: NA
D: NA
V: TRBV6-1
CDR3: CASSESQINQPQHF
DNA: TGTGCCAGCAGTGAATCCCAAATCAATCAGCCCCAGCATTTT